A single sample is the source of the 11 T cell receptor beta chains below, sequenced in a study of shared clonotypes between healthy human individuals. Sequenced by immunoSEQ multiplex PCR; TCRdb stores in-frame clones only, minus some. The sample holds 2,100,000 or so clones, approximately 94% seen once. The sample comprised naive CD4+ T cells sorted from blood. The subset was: CD45RA+ positively selected. The receptors were sampled from a man in his late teens or twenties in good health.

Of note for this clone: Other nucleotide sequences in the sample specify the same CDR3. The rearrangement links TRBV7-2 to TRBJ2-5; possible D gene TRBD2, 6 bases. V lost 1 base and J lost 5, with 8 bases in between. CDR1 and CDR2 (germline): SGHTA, FQGNSA. The CDR3 spans 13 residues. The CDR3 region has the DNA TGTGCCAGCAGCTTAGGTCTAGCGGAGACCCAGTACTTC. Protein: CASSLGLAETQYF.

The chain employs TRBV6-5 and TRBJ2-3; TRBD2 is a possible D gene (6 bases). Germline V lookup: CDR1 MNHEY, CDR2 SVGAGI. Trimming removed 2 bases from V and 4 bases from J, with 10 bases in between. This CDR3 is 14 amino acids long. CDR3 residues: CASSYNSGADTQYF. As DNA, the CDR3 is TGTGCCAGCAGTTACAATAGCGGTGCAGATACGCAGTATTTT.

This sequence joins TRBV30 and TRBJ1-3; perhaps TRBD1 as D (6 bases). This CDR3 comprises 16 residues. Germline CDR1 is GTSNPN and CDR2 is SVGIG (reference sequence). Deletions cut 1 base from V and 0 bases from J, with 13 bases between. The CDR3 DNA is TGTGCCTGGAGTGGGTCACAGGGCTACTCTGGAAACACCATATATTTT. Protein sequence: CAWSGSQGYSGNTIYF.

V and J are TRBV2 and TRBJ2-1; TRBD2 matches at 9 bases. From germline, CDR1 is SNHLY and CDR2 FYNNEI. The CDR3 is made up of 13 amino acids. The junction had 1 base not matched to a gene; V was cut back by 4 bases and J by 6 bases. Here the CDR3 DNA reads TGTGCCAGCAGTGCTAGCGGGGTCAATGAGCAGTTCTTC. It specifies CASSASGVNEQFF.

The rearrangement uses TRBV19 and TRBJ1-5, with 9 bases matching TRBD1. With 5 bases clipped from V and 3 bases from J, the junction kept 14 bases outside the gene matches. Germline V lookup: CDR1 LNHDA, CDR2 SQIVND (reference sequence). The CDR3 has 18 residues. The CDR3 loop is CASSRQLTGGINNQPQHF. In DNA form, the CDR3 reads TGTGCCAGTAGTCGCCAGTTGACAGGGGGAATAAACAATCAGCCCCAGCATTTT.

The chain has TRBV30 and TRBJ2-7; TRBD2 matches at 15 bases. Germline V lookup: CDR1 GTSNPN, CDR2 SVGIG (reference sequence). Germline trimming cut 3 bases from V and 4 bases from J; bases unmatched to any gene: 10. The CDR3 is 17 residues long. CDR3 coding DNA: TGTGCCTGGAGGGGATTACTGGGGACTAGCGGGAGGTACGAGCAGTACTTC. This codes for CAWRGLLGTSGRYEQYF.

CDR3 in DNA: TGCGCCAGCAGCCGAGGTAATAGCGGGGGGCAAAACAATGAGCAGTTCTTC. Its translation is CASSRGNSGGQNNEQFF. The chain combines TRBV4-1 with TRBJ2-1, with 10 bases identical to TRBD2. Germline CDR1 reads MGHRA; CDR2 reads YSYEKL. V trimming: 4 bases; J trimming: 5 bases; junction bases outside the gene matches: 11. This CDR3 region has 17 residues.

This clone has a handful of counts. V is TRBV11-2 and J is TRBJ2-7; D uncertain. Looked up from germline, CDR1 is SGHAT and CDR2 is FQNNGV. Trimming took off 3 bases at V and 4 bases at J, with 10 bases between the two ends. CDR3 size: 13 residues. CDR3 coding DNA: TGTGCCAGCAGCTTTTCGGACCCTTACGAGCAGTACTTC. Protein product: CASSFSDPYEQYF.

V is TRBV28 and J is TRBJ2-5, with D perhaps being TRBD1 or TRBD2 (6 bases each). The CDR3 spans 16 residues. Trimming took off 4 bases at V and 5 bases at J, with 20 bases between the two ends. Germline lookup yields CDR1 MDHEN and CDR2 SYDVKM. The CDR3 reads CASSSQPLGGSETQYF. The CDR3, as DNA: TGTGCCAGCAGTTCCCAACCGTTAGGGGGGAGTGAGACCCAGTACTTC.

Only one count was recorded for this clone. The J gene is TRBJ2-2, the V gene TRBV19, with a tentative D call TRBD1 (6 bases). The CDR3 sequence is 14 residues long. The germline V gene encodes CDR1 LNHDA and CDR2 SQIVND (reference sequence). The germline V and J ends were trimmed by 10 bases and 2 bases, with 14 bases remaining between them. The CDR3 reads CATRTDLNTGELFF. The CDR3 nucleotides are TGTGCCACGCGGACAGACCTAAACACCGGGGAGCTGTTTTTT.

V and J are TRBV10-3 and TRBJ1-4, with 7 bases fitting TRBD1. The CDR3 has 16 residues. Germline CDR1 reads ENHRY; CDR2 reads SYGVKD. Trimming cost V 2 bases and J 0 bases; bases outside gene matches: 3. CDR3 in DNA: TGTGCCATCAGTGAGACAGGGGTGGCAACTAATGAAAAACTGTTTTTT. It encodes CAISETGVATNEKLFF.